This T cell receptor (beta chain) is from a study of shared clonotypes between healthy human individuals. Overall study: The composition of the donors was two women and a few men aged 18 to 49.

The study, taken as a whole, reports: Donors were few, which limited the genetic and exposure-history diversity represented.

For this clone: The target antigen is unknown.

Profiling relied on immunoSEQ multiplex PCR, and the TCRdb table lists in-frame clones only, not all of them. The sample has hundreds of thousands of clones, around 78% seen once. Trimming pared 1 base from V and 9 bases from J, leaving 16 bases between. Germline-derived CDR1 and CDR2 are SEHNR and FQNEAQ (reference sequence). The length of the CDR3 is 15 residues. The sample taken for sequencing was PBMCs. The TCR originated in a woman aged 40-49 years in good health. Some clones in this sample may be carry-over from other donors' samples. The rearrangement joins TRBV7-9 to TRBJ1-5; tentative D call: TRBD1 (5 bases). For the CDR3, the DNA is TGTGCCAGCAGCTTAGTGGGGACGCTGTATGGGCCCCAGCATTTT. Translating gives CASSLVGTLYGPQHF.